This T cell receptor beta chain was sequenced during a study of cytomegalovirus exposure and HLA in healthy donors. Both 60 Vbeta primers and 13 Jbeta primers went into the PCR. Profiled with immunoSEQ multiplex PCR; TCRdb holds only in-frame clones, not every one. In the table there are about 120,000 clones, roughly 78% of which are singletons. This clone appeared once. CDR3 length: 16 amino acids. Germline-derived CDR1 and CDR2 are MGHRA and YSYEKL. V trimming: 3 bases; J trimming: 1 base; junction bases outside the gene matches: 3. The chain uses TRBV4-1 and TRBJ1-3; 10 nucleotides agree with TRBD1. Sequences were obtained from PBMCs. The TCR sequence derives from a woman aged 25-40 years in good health and CMV-seronegative. In DNA form, the CDR3 reads TGCGCCAGCAGCCATCCGGGACAGGGGTCTGGAAACACCATATATTTT. It is translated as CASSHPGQGSGNTIYF.